This T cell receptor (beta chain) came from a study of OX40 agonist ivuxolimab in advanced cancers. Study-wide context: There were three patients with partial responses, one having hepatocellular carcinoma and two cutaneous melanoma.

There are 14 residues in the CDR3. The germline V gene has CDR1 SGHNT and CDR2 YYREEE (reference sequence). V was trimmed by 6 bases and J by 2 bases, leaving 13 bases between them. TCRdb keeps only in-frame clones here, not all; method: immunoSEQ multiplex PCR. The table includes 77,000 or so clones, 80% to 95% detected once. The sample was CD4+ or CD8+ T cells sorted from blood, taken in a trial of the OX40 agonist ivuxolimab. This receptor was taken from an adult with an advanced solid tumor such as melanoma, head and neck, liver or kidney cancer. The chain joins TRBV5-4 to TRBJ2-3; D may correspond to TRBD1 or TRBD2 (5 bases each). CDR3 sequence reads: CASIGDLDTDTQYF. Here the CDR3 DNA reads TGTGCCAGCATTGGGGACCTAGACACAGATACGCAGTATTTT.